This T cell receptor (beta chain) was identified in a study of shared clonotypes between healthy human individuals. The study separated CD4+ cells into CD45RA+ naive and CD45RA-negative memory subsets. The CDR3 totals 16 residues. CDR1 and CDR2 from the germline V gene are MDHEN and SYDVKM. The V end lost 6 bases, the J end lost 0 bases, and 15 bases lay between the germline ends. Sorted-subset replicate PCR reactions were performed with around 200 ng DNA, corresponding to roughly 31,000 T cell genomes. This table comes from immunoSEQ multiplex PCR, and its TCRdb copy is limited to in-frame clones, with some not included. The sample shows some 2.4 million clones, over 85% of them seen only once.

V and J are TRBV28 and TRBJ1-5, with D maybe TRBD1 (6 bases). Material: naive CD4+ T cells from PBMCs. The subset denotes: CD45RA+ positively selected. The sequence was collected from a man between 18 and 29 years old in good health. Some clones in this sample may be carry-over from other donors' samples. The CDR3 region is CASRSGGSPSNQPQHF. The CDR3 nucleotides are TGTGCCAGCAGGAGTGGGGGCAGCCCTAGCAATCAGCCCCAGCATTTT.